This paragraph reports one TCR beta chain. The antigen remains unidentified. The data originate from a study of T cell repertoires in cytomegalovirus infection. Study background: Well-studied HLA-B-restricted CMV epitopes were used in the study alongside recently identified HLA-C-restricted ones. Study results and caveats: Predominance within the ex vivo response was attributable to HLA-C-restricted CMV-specific TCR beta clonotypes.

TCRdb analysed the reads with MiXCR anew, one entry per CDR3 protein. The table records about 830,000 distinct CDR3 sequences, 30% to 35% of them present only once. V shed 3 bases and J 5 bases; nucleotides not matched to a gene: 12. Per the germline V gene, CDR1 is SGHVS and CDR2 is FNYEAQ. The CDR3 is 17 residues long. The V and J genes are TRBV7-6 and TRBJ2-5; the match to TRBD2 covers 10 bases. The starting material was cultured CD8+ T cells from PBMCs, obtained from culture after CMV antigen stimulation. The sequence was obtained from a human donor in good health (CMV status not recorded). Some clones in this sample may be carry-over from other donors' samples. The CDR3 sequence is CASSFPLAGAGGETQYF. CDR3 in DNA: TGTGCCAGCAGCTTCCCCCTAGCGGGGGCCGGGGGGGAGACCCAGTACTTC.